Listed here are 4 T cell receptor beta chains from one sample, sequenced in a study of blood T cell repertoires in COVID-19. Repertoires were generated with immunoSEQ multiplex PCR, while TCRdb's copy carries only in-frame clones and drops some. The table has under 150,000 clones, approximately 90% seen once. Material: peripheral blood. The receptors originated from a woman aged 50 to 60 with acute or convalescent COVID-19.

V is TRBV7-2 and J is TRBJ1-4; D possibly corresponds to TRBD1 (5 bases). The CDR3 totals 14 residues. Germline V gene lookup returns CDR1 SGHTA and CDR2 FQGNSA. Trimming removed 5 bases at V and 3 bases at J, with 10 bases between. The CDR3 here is CASSQGVANEKLFF. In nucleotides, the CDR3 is TGTGCCAGCAGCCAAGGGGTGGCTAATGAAAAACTGTTTTTT.

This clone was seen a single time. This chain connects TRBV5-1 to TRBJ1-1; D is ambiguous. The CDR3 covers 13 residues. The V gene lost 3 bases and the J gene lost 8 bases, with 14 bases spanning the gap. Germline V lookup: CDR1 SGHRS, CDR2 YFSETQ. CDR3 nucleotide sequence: TGCGCCAGCAGCTCGGCTCTGGAGAGGGAAGCTTTCTTT. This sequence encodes CASSSALEREAFF.

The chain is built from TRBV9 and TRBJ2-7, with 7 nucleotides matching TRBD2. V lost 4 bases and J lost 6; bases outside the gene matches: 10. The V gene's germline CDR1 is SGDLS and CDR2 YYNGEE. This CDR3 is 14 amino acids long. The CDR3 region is CASSPRGREGEQYF. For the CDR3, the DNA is TGTGCCAGCAGCCCTCGAGGCAGGGAGGGCGAGCAGTACTTC. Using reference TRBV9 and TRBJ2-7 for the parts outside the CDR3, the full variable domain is DSGVTQTPKHLITATGQRVTLRCSPRSGDLSVYWYQQSLDQGLQFLIQYYNGEERAKGNILERFSAQQFPDLHSELNLSSLELGDSALYFCASSPRGREGEQYFGPGTRLTVT.

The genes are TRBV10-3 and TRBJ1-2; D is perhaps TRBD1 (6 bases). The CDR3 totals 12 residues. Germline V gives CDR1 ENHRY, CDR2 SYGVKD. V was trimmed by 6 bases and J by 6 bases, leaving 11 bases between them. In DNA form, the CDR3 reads TGTGCCATCAGGCGGGGGGCTGATGGCTACACCTTC. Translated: CAIRRGADGYTF.